This is a list of T cell receptor beta chains from one sample in a study of cytomegalovirus exposure and HLA in healthy donors. Clones were read by immunoSEQ multiplex PCR, and TCRdb kept only the in-frame ones, dropping some. The sample has 150,000 to 200,000 clones, around three quarters seen once. Input material: PBMCs. The source of these receptors is a man in his forties in good health and CMV-seronegative. Both conserved end residues are part of each CDR3. The D gene is left open where the match is weak. Expanded clones get a size class; other rows say once, few or many, or leave the size out.

d_call | j_call | v_call | clone_size | cdr3_nt | cdr3_aa
TRBD2 | TRBJ2-1 | TRBV5-1 | NA | TGCGCCAGCAGCGAGGGACTAGCGGGCACGGAGCAGTTCTTC | CASSEGLAGTEQFF
NA | TRBJ2-7 | TRBV19 | NA | TGTGCCAGTAGTGAAGCGTGGGGGGTCCACGAGCAGTACTTC | CASSEAWGVHEQYF
NA | TRBJ1-1 | TRBV20-1 | NA | TGCAGTGCTAGAGATCTCGAAGCTTTCTTT | CSARDLEAFF
TRBD1 | TRBJ2-2 | TRBV7-2 | NA | TGTGCCAGCAGCTCCCTAAGGGGGCGAGGCGGGGAGCTGTTTTTT | CASSSLRGRGGELFF
TRBD1 | TRBJ1-5 | TRBV2 | few | TGTGCCAGCAGCGGACAGGGAGATCAGCCCCAGCATTTT | CASSGQGDQPQHF
NA | TRBJ2-3 | TRBV29-1 | NA | TGCAGCGTTGATATGTGGGAGGTTAGCACAGATACGCAGTATTTT | CSVDMWEVSTDTQYF
NA | TRBJ2-2 | TRBV6-1 | NA | TGTGCCAGCAGTCGGACTGGTCAAACCGGGGAGCTGTTTTTT | CASSRTGQTGELFF
NA | TRBJ1-1 | TRBV7-9 | NA | TGTTCCAGCAGCTTCTTATTGAACACTGAAGCTTTCTTT | CSSSFLLNTEAFF
NA | TRBJ1-5 | TRBV9 | NA | TGTGCCAGCAGCGTAGAGGGGGATAGCAATCAGCCCCAGCATTTT | CASSVEGDSNQPQHF
NA | TRBJ1-5 | TRBV4-1 | few | TGCGCCAGCAGCCAAGATCACGAGGGCAATCAGCCCCAGCATTTT | CASSQDHEGNQPQHF
NA | TRBJ1-4 | TRBV19 | NA | TGTGCCAGTAGGGGGACTGTCGATTGGGAAAAACTGTTTTTT | CASRGTVDWEKLFF
TRBD1 | TRBJ1-1 | TRBV6-1 | few | TGTGCCAGCAGTGATGGGACAGGGAGGTCCCTAGCGAACACTGAAGCTTTCTTT | CASSDGTGRSLANTEAFF
NA | TRBJ1-5 | TRBV30 | NA | TGTGCCTGGACGGGGAGTTCCAATCAGCCCCAGCATTTT | CAWTGSSNQPQHF
NA | TRBJ2-1 | TRBV6-1 | few | TGTGCCAGCAGTGAAGGCCGGGGCGGGAAGTCCTACAATGAGCAGTTCTTC | CASSEGRGGKSYNEQFF
TRBD2 | TRBJ2-1 | TRBV9 | NA | TGTGCCAGCAGCCCTGGACTAGCGGGAGACTGGTCCTACAATGAGCAGTTCTTC | CASSPGLAGDWSYNEQFF
NA | TRBJ2-7 | TRBV19 | NA | TGTGCCAGTAGTGTAGAACAGGGTCTCCACGAGCAGTACTTC | CASSVEQGLHEQYF
NA | TRBJ1-1 | TRBV28 | NA | TGTGCCAGCTCAGAGGGCGATACTGAAGCTTTCTTT | CASSEGDTEAFF
NA | TRBJ2-1 | TRBV6-5 | NA | TGTGCCAGCAGTTACCCTCTTAGCAATGAGCAGTTCTTC | CASSYPLSNEQFF
TRBD2 | TRBJ2-2 | TRBV7-9 | NA | TGTGCCAGCAGCTCGAACACTGGAAAGCGGGGAGGGCGGGCCGGGGAGCTGTTTTTT | CASSSNTGKRGGRAGELFF
NA | TRBJ2-3 | TRBV25-1 | NA | TGTGCCAGCAGTGGAGGTCTTAGCACAGATACGCAGTATTTT | CASSGGLSTDTQYF
NA | TRBJ2-1 | TRBV7-2 | NA | TGTGCCAGCAGCTTATCTTCTAGTTCCTACAATGAGCAGTTCTTC | CASSLSSSSYNEQFF
NA | TRBJ1-2 | TRBV2 | NA | TGTGCCAGCAGTGAAAGGGGTTCATCCTATGGCTACACCTTC | CASSERGSSYGYTF
NA | TRBJ2-1 | TRBV4-1 | NA | TGCGCCAGCCCTCGGGGTCAAAGCTCCTACAATGAGCAGTTCTTC | CASPRGQSSYNEQFF
NA | TRBJ2-3 | TRBV19 | NA | TGTGCCAGTAGTATAGGCCCTAGCATTTCAGATACGCAGTATTTT | CASSIGPSISDTQYF
NA | TRBJ2-6 | TRBV9 | NA | TGTGCCAGCAGCGTAGTCTATGGGGCCAACGGCCTGACTTTC | CASSVVYGANGLTF
NA | TRBJ2-6 | TRBV2 | NA | TGTGCCAGCCGGGTTAGCTCTGGGGCCAACGTCCTGACTTTC | CASRVSSGANVLTF
NA | TRBJ2-3 | TRBV6-5 | NA | TGTGCCGCCGGTGCGCAGGGGCCAGATACGCAGTATTTT | CAAGAQGPDTQYF
NA | TRBJ2-7 | TRBV5-6 | NA | TGTGCCAGCAGCTTGCAGACTACCTACGAGCAGTACTTC | CASSLQTTYEQYF
TRBD2 | TRBJ2-3 | TRBV7-2 | NA | TGTGCCAGCAGGGCTGGGTGGCCTAGCGGGAGGTTGGTAGATACGCAGTATTTT | CASRAGWPSGRLVDTQYF
TRBD2 | TRBJ2-1 | TRBV5-1 | NA | TGCGCCAGCAGCTTGGCCCTAGCGGGAGAAAATGAGCAGTTCTTC | CASSLALAGENEQFF
TRBD1 | TRBJ1-3 | TRBV7-9 | NA | TGTGCCAGCAGCTTAGGGACAGGGGACCTCTCTGGAAACACCATATATTTT | CASSLGTGDLSGNTIYF
NA | TRBJ2-2 | TRBV15 | NA | TGTGCCACCAGCAGAAGACAGTCTACCGGGGAGCTGTTTTTT | CATSRRQSTGELFF
NA | TRBJ1-5 | TRBV7-2 | NA | TGTGCCAGCAGCCAACACAGCAGGGCGAATAGTCAGCCCCAGCATTTT | CASSQHSRANSQPQHF
NA | TRBJ1-2 | TRBV18 | NA | TGTGCCAGCTCACCGACTATATTTAACTATGGCTACACCTTC | CASSPTIFNYGYTF
NA | TRBJ2-5 | TRBV6-1 | NA | TGTGCCAGCAGTGAGTGGGGAGAGGAGACCCAGTACTTC | CASSEWGEETQYF